The 5 T cell receptor beta chains reported below all come from one sample, sequenced in a study of Graves' ophthalmopathy and Graves' hyperthyroidism. Amplification of the TCR beta CDR3 regions used RNA transcripts (as template). The library came from an HTBI-primed first-round RT-PCR and a second-round multiplex PCR. TCRdb itself ran the multiplex PCR reads through MiXCR, one entry per CDR3 protein. The table records 680,000 or so distinct CDR3 sequences, about a fifth of them present only once. The sequenced sample consisted of peripheral blood. The origin of the receptors is a woman in her late teens or twenties with stable Graves' hyperthyroidism. Some clones in this sample may be carry-over from other donors' samples.

The chain links TRBV6-1 to TRBJ1-1; a possible D gene is TRBD1 (6 bases). Germline lookup yields CDR1 MNHNS and CDR2 SASEGT. V lost 7 bases and J 7 bases, leaving 19 bases between the germline ends. The length of the CDR3 is 14 residues. The CDR3 loop reads CASTSLGGRDEAFF. For the CDR3, the DNA is TGTGCCAGCACCTCCCTGGGGGGGCGGGATGAAGCTTTCTTT.

This chain links TRBV12-3 or TRBV12-4 with TRBJ2-2; weak D call: TRBD2 (6 bases). CDR3 length: 15 residues. V was shortened by 8 bases and J by 0 bases, with 13 bases between the two germline ends. The CDR3: CASERASANTGELFF. In nucleotides, the CDR3 is TGTGCCAGCGAGCGGGCTAGCGCGAACACCGGGGAGCTGTTTTTT.

In its sample, this clonotype was seen many times. For the CDR3, the DNA is TGTGCCAGCAGCCCCCGACAGGGTGTGGGTGAAGCTTTCTTT. Its protein is CASSPRQGVGEAFF. The chain combines TRBV7-2 with TRBJ1-1; TRBD1 aligns across 7 bases. V trimming: 5 bases; J trimming: 7 bases; junction bases outside the gene matches: 10. CDR1 is SGHTA, CDR2 FQGNSA, per germline. The CDR3 sequence is 14 residues long.

This clonotype was seen repeatedly, ten times or more. The rearrangement joins TRBV29-1 to TRBJ2-5; D perhaps matches TRBD1 (6 bases). The CDR3 totals 12 residues. Per the germline V gene, CDR1 is SQVTM and CDR2 is ANQGSEA. V was cut by 4 bases and J by 6 bases, with 12 bases left in between. This CDR3 reads CSVAQGLKTQYF. DNA for the CDR3: TGCAGCGTTGCACAGGGCCTAAAGACCCAGTACTTC. The full variable domain, in which reference TRBV29-1 and TRBJ2-5 provide the parts outside the CDR3, is SAVISQKPSRDICQRGTSLTIQCQVDSQVTMMFWYRQQPGQSLTLIATANQGSEATYESGFVIDKFPISRPNLTFSTLTVSNMSPEDSSIYLCSVAQGLKTQYFGPGTRLLVL.

This clonotype has just a few counts. This rearrangement joins TRBV30 to TRBJ2-5; D is unclear. The CDR3 has 12 residues. V lost 2 bases, J lost 2 bases, and 6 bases lay in between. Germline loops: CDR1 GTSNPN, CDR2 SVGIG (reference sequence). CDR3 sequence: CAWSFEQETQYF. In nucleotides, the CDR3 is TGTGCCTGGAGTTTTGAGCAAGAGACCCAGTACTTC. The full variable domain, in which reference TRBV30 and TRBJ2-5 provide the parts outside the CDR3, is SQTIHQWPATLVQPVGSPLSLECTVEGTSNPNLYWYRQAAGRGLQLLFYSVGIGQISSEVPQNLSASRPQDRQFILSSKKLLLSDSGFYLCAWSFEQETQYFGPGTRLLVL.